The clone carrying this TCR beta chain was counted between two and nine times. This sample was taken from a study of early T cells in non-severe SARS-CoV-2 infection. The CDR3 length is 13 residues. CDR1 is SEHNR, CDR2 FQNEAQ, per germline (reference sequence). The V end lost 2 bases, the J end lost 1 base, and 5 bases lay between the germline ends. MiXCR was run by TCRdb on the 5' RACE reads, yielding one entry per CDR3 protein. In the table there are under 65,000 distinct CDR3 sequences, over 10% of which are singletons. The V gene is TRBV7-9, the J gene TRBJ1-1; unclear D gene. This sample comprised whole blood, obtained at baseline. This sequence originates from an adult who was a healthcare worker with PCR-confirmed SARS-CoV-2 infection or an uninfected control (not recorded which). Here the CDR3 DNA reads TGTGCCAGCAGCTTACAGAAGAACACTGAAGCTTTCTTT. It is translated as CASSLQKNTEAFF.